The clone carrying this T cell receptor beta chain was detected only once. Its antigen is unknown. The protocol was immunoSEQ multiplex PCR, while the TCRdb copy is restricted to in-frame clones and leaves out a portion. The table includes 120,000 to 150,000 clones, more than 85% detected once. CDR1 is MDHEN and CDR2 is SYDVKM in the germline V gene. Between the trimmed V and J ends, which lost 4 bases and 8 bases, there was a span of 23 bases. This CDR3 comprises 16 residues. This sample is part of a study of T cell responses to AZD1222 COVID-19 vaccine. General study results and limits: Vaccine-associated CD4 TCRs ranged over spike, dominating at 160-218 and 743-854.

The source of this sequence is an adult in good health. The source material was peripheral blood, sampled on day 0 of AZD1222 vaccination. The V call is TRBV28, the J call TRBJ1-2, with unresolved D. CDR3 protein: CASSSTSFMVAGGYTF. CDR3 in DNA: TGTGCCAGCAGTTCGACTTCCTTCATGGTGGCGGGGGGCTACACCTTC.